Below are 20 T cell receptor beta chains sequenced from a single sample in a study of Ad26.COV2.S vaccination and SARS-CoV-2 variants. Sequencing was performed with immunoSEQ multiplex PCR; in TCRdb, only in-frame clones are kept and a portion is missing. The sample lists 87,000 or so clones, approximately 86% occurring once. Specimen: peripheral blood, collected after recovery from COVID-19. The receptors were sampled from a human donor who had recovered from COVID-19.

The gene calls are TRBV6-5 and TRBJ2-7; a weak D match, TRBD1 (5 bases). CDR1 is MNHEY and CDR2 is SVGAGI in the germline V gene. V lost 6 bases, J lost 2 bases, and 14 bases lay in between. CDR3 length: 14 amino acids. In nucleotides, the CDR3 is TGTGCCAGCAGAGCGACAGCAAGCACCTACGAGCAGTACTTC. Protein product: CASRATASTYEQYF.

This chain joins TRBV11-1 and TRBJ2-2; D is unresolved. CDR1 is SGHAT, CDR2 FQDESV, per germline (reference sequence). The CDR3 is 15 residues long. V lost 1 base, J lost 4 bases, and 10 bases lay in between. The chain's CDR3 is CASSLDLGSTGELFF. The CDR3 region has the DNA TGTGCCAGCAGCTTAGATCTGGGATCCACCGGGGAGCTGTTTTTT.

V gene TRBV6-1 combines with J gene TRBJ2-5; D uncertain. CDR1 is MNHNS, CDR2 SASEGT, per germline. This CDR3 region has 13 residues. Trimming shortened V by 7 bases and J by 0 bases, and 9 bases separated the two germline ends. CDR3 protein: CASTSLHQETQYF. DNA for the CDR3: TGTGCCAGCACCAGCCTCCACCAAGAGACCCAGTACTTC.

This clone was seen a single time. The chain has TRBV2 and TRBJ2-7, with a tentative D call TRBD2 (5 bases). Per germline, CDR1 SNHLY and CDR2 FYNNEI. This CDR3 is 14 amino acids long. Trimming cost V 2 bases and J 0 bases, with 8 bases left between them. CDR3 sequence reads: CASSELASSYEQYF. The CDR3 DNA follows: TGTGCCAGCAGTGAACTAGCTAGCTCCTACGAGCAGTACTTC.

The CDR3 sequence: CASTRGGLAYEQYF. CDR3 coding DNA: TGTGCCAGCACTAGAGGAGGGCTAGCCTACGAGCAGTACTTC. The V and J genes are TRBV11-2 and TRBJ2-7, with D possibly being TRBD2 (6 bases). V shed 7 bases and J shed 2 bases, with 15 bases lying between them. CDR3 length: 14 residues. Germline V gene data show CDR1 as SGHAT and CDR2 as FQNNGV.

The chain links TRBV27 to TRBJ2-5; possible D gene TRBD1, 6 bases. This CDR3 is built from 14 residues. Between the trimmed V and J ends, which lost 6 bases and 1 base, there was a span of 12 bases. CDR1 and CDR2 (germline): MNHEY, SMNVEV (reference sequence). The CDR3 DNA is TGTGCCAGCAGGAGCTGGGGGCCCCAAGAGACCCAGTACTTC. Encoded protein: CASRSWGPQETQYF.

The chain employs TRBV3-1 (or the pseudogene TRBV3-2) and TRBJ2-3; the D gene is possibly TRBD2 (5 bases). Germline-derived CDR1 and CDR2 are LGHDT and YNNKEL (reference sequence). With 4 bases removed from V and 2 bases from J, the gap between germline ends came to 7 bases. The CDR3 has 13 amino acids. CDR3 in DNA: TGTGCCAGCAGCCCCGGGGTCACAGATACGCAGTATTTT. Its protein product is CASSPGVTDTQYF.

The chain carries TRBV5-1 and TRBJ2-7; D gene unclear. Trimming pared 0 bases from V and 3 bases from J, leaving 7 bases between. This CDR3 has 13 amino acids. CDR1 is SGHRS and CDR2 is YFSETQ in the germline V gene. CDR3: CASSLDARYEQYF. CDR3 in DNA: TGCGCCAGCAGCTTGGATGCACGCTACGAGCAGTACTTC.

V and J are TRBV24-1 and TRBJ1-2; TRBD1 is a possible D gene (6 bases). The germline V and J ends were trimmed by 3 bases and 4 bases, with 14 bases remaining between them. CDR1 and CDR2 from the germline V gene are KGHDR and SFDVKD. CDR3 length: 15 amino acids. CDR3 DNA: TGTGCCACCAGTGATCCCCCTGGAGGGGGCTATGGCTACACCTTC. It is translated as CATSDPPGGGYGYTF.

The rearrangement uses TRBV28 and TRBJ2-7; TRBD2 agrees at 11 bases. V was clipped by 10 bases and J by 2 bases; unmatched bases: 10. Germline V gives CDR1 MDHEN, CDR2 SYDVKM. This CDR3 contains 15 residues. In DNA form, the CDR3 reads TGTGCCATCGATTTGGGGACTAGCGGCCCCTACGAGCAGTACTTC. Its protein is CAIDLGTSGPYEQYF.

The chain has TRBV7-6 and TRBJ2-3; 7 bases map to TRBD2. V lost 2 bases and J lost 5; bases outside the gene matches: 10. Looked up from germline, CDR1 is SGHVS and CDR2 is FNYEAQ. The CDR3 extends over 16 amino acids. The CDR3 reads CASSLKEWEGIDTQYF. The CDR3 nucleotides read TGTGCCAGCAGCTTAAAGGAGTGGGAGGGTATAGATACGCAGTATTTT.

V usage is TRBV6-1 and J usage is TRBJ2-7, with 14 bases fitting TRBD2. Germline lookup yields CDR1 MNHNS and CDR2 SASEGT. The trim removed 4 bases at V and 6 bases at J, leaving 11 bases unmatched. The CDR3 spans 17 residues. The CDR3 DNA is TGTGCCAGCAGTGCTGGGACTAGCGGGAGTTTTGACGGCGAGCAGTACTTC. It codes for CASSAGTSGSFDGEQYF.

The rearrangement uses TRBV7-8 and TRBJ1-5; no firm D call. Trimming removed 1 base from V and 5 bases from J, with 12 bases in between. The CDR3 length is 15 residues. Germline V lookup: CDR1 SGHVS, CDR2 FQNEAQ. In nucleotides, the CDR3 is TGTGCCAGCAGCTTAGTCGGCAGAGTGCATCAGCCCCAGCATTTT. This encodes CASSLVGRVHQPQHF.

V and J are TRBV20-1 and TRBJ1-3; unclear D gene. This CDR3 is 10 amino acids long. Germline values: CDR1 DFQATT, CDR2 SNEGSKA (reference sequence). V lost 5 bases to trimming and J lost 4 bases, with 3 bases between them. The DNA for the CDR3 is TGCAGTGCTCTAGGAAACACCATATATTTT. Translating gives CSALGNTIYF.

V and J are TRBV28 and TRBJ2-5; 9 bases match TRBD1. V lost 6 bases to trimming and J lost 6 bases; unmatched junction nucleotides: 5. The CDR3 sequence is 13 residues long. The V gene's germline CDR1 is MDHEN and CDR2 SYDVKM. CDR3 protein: CASRQGAGKTQYF. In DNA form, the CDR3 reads TGTGCCAGCAGACAGGGGGCAGGAAAGACCCAGTACTTC.

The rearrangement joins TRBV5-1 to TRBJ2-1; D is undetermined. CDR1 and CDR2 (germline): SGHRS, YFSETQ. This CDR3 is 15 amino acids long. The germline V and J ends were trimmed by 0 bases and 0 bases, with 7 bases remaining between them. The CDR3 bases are TGCGCCAGCAGCTTGGAAGACCCCTCCTACAATGAGCAGTTCTTC. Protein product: CASSLEDPSYNEQFF.

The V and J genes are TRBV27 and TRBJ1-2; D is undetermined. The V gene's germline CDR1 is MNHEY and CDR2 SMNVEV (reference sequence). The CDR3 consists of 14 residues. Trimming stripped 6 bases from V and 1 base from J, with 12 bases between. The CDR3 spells CASRGMDGNYGYTF. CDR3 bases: TGTGCCAGCAGGGGTATGGACGGTAACTATGGCTACACCTTC.

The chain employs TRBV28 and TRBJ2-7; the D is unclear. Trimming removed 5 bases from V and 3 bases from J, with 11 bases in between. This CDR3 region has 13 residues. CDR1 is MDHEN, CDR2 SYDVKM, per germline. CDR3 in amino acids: CASSPGSIYEQYF. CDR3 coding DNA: TGTGCCAGCAGTCCGGGTAGTATCTACGAGCAGTACTTC.

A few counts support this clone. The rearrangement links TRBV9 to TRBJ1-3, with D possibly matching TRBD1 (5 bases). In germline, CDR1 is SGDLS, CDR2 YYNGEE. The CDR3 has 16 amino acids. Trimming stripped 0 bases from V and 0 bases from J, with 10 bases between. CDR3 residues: CASSVEDTLSGNTIYF. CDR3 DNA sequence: TGTGCCAGCAGCGTAGAGGACACTCTCTCTGGAAACACCATATATTTT.

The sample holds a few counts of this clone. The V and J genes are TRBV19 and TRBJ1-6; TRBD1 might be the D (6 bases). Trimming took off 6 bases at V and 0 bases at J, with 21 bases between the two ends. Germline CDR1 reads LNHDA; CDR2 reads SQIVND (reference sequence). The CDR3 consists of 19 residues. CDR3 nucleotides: TGTGCCAGTAGACAGACCGGGACATCAGGCGGCTCCTATAATTCACCCCTCCACTTT. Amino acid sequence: CASRQTGTSGGSYNSPLHF.